A selection of T cell receptor beta chains follows, all from one sample in a study of cytomegalovirus exposure and HLA in healthy donors. Data came from immunoSEQ multiplex PCR; TCRdb stores just in-frame clones and leaves some out. Of roughly 140,000 clones in the sample, under 90% were seen once. Sequencing input: PBMCs. The receptors were gathered from a man between 35 and 55 years old in good health and CMV-seronegative. CDR3s include the opening cysteine and the closing phenylalanine or tryptophan. A D gene is named only where the DNA matches it firmly. Expanded clones are given a class, and other clones once, few, many or no size at all.

clone size	V gene	D gene	J gene	CDR3 DNA	CDR3 protein
few	TRBV5-6	-	TRBJ1-5	TGTGCCAGCAGCTTGGCCGGGGGGGGAAGGCAGCCCCAGCATTTT	CASSLAGGGRQPQHF
-	TRBV4-1	TRBD1	TRBJ2-7	TGCGCCAGCAGCCAACCTAAGGACAGGGCCCACGAGCAGTACTTC	CASSQPKDRAHEQYF
-	TRBV4-3	TRBD1	TRBJ2-3	TGCGCCAGCAGCCAAGATGGCAGGGGGCGCACAGATACGCAGTATTTT	CASSQDGRGRTDTQYF
-	TRBV28	-	TRBJ1-3	TGTGCCAGCAGGCAAGGGGTCATCTCTGGAAACACCATATATTTT	CASRQGVISGNTIYF
-	TRBV6-1	-	TRBJ2-7	TGTGCCAGCAGTGTGGGACTCTCCCCCTACGAGCAGTACTTC	CASSVGLSPYEQYF
-	TRBV19	-	TRBJ1-1	TGTGCCAGTAGAAACATCTTGAACACTGAAGCTTTCTTT	CASRNILNTEAFF
-	TRBV5-6	-	TRBJ1-6	TGTGCCAGCTGGGGCGGGGGGCAACATTCACCCCTCCACTTT	CASWGGGQHSPLHF
-	TRBV19	-	TRBJ1-5	TGTGCCAGTAGTATGCAGGTTAGCAATCAGCCCCAGCATTTT	CASSMQVSNQPQHF
-	TRBV30	TRBD2	TRBJ2-3	TGTGCCTGGAACGATTTACTAGCGGGAGGCACAGATACGCAGTATTTT	CAWNDLLAGGTDTQYF
-	TRBV7-8	-	TRBJ2-5	TGTGCCAGCAGCTTACGGTCAGGAGAGACCCAGTACTTC	CASSLRSGETQYF
-	TRBV2	-	TRBJ2-6	TGTGCCAGTTACACTGGGGCCAACGTCCTGACTTTC	CASYTGANVLTF
few	TRBV6-5	-	TRBJ1-3	TGTGCCAGCAGTTTGGTCAGTAGCGCTGGAAACACCATATATTTT	CASSLVSSAGNTIYF
few	TRBV6-6	-	TRBJ1-4	TGTGCCAGCAGTTTCACATCAACTAATGAAAAACTGTTTTTT	CASSFTSTNEKLFF
-	TRBV30	-	TRBJ1-6	TGTGCCTGGAGTAGGCAGGCTGGCTCACCCCTCCACTTT	CAWSRQAGSPLHF
-	TRBV6-5	-	TRBJ2-7	TGTGCCAGCAGTTACGGAGGGGTTGGCTCCTACGAGCAGTACTTC	CASSYGGVGSYEQYF
-	TRBV5-1	TRBD2	TRBJ2-5	TGCGCCAGCAGCTTGGAGAGCGGGGGCCTGGGGAAAGAGACCCAGTACTTC	CASSLESGGLGKETQYF
-	TRBV6-5	-	TRBJ1-1	TGTGCCAGCAGTTACTCGAGTAAGTCTTTCAACACTGAAGCTTTCTTT	CASSYSSKSFNTEAFF
once	TRBV29-1	-	TRBJ2-1	TGCAGCGTTGAAGGGTCGGGGGGCGCGTGGGATGAGCAGTTCTTC	CSVEGSGGAWDEQFF
-	TRBV7-2	TRBD2	TRBJ2-5	TGTGCCAGCAGTCCCCTAGCGGGGGGACCGCGGGAGACCCAGTACTTC	CASSPLAGGPRETQYF
-	TRBV2	-	TRBJ2-3	TGTGCCAGCAACTTCGCGGATACGCAGTATTTT	CASNFADTQYF
-	TRBV5-6	TRBD1	TRBJ1-2	TGTGCCAGCAGCCCCGGACAGGGGGTCTATGGCTACACCTTC	CASSPGQGVYGYTF
-	TRBV7-2	-	TRBJ2-1	TGTGCCAGCAGCTTAGGTCCGGCAGGGGTGGGCTCCTACAATGAGCAGTTCTTC	CASSLGPAGVGSYNEQFF
-	TRBV29-1	TRBD1	TRBJ2-2	TGCAGCGTCAACACCGGGACAGGGGACTCCGGGGAGCTGTTTTTT	CSVNTGTGDSGELFF
-	TRBV6-5	TRBD1	TRBJ1-1	TGTGCCAGCTACCCCAGGGGGCGGACGAACACTGAAGCTTTCTTT	CASYPRGRTNTEAFF
-	TRBV19	-	TRBJ2-3	TGTGCCAGTAGTCTCAGACACTCACACACAGATACGCAGTATTTT	CASSLRHSHTDTQYF
-	TRBV4-1	TRBD2	TRBJ2-5	TGCGCCAGCAGCCAAGACGGGAGCGGGGGGGGAGAGACCCAGTACTTC	CASSQDGSGGGETQYF
few	TRBV6-6	-	TRBJ2-7	TGTGCCAGCAGTCTGGACAGCTACGAGCAGTACTTC	CASSLDSYEQYF
-	TRBV11-2	-	TRBJ1-1	TGTGCCAGCAGCCCAACAGTGAACACTGAAGCTTTCTTT	CASSPTVNTEAFF
-	TRBV28	-	TRBJ2-7	TGTGCCAGCAGTTTGAGAGAGTTCTACGAGCAGTACTTC	CASSLREFYEQYF
-	TRBV7-9	TRBD1	TRBJ1-2	TGTGCCAGCAGCTTCGGCCCACGGGACAGGGGGGGTGGCTACACCTTC	CASSFGPRDRGGGYTF
-	TRBV19	TRBD2	TRBJ2-5	TGTGCCAGTAGGGAAACGGGCCGGGGAGGGGTAGAGACCCAGTACTTC	CASRETGRGGVETQYF
-	TRBV27	-	TRBJ1-5	TGTGCCAGCAGTTCCTCCGGGACACACAATCAGCCCCAGCATTTT	CASSSSGTHNQPQHF
-	TRBV7-3	TRBD2	TRBJ2-5	TGTGCCAGCAGCTTCCATAGCGGGGGGCCCCAAGAGACCCAGTACTTC	CASSFHSGGPQETQYF
-	TRBV7-9	-	TRBJ1-4	TGTGCCAGCAGCTTAAGGCGCCCGGGTAATGAAAAACTGTTTTTT	CASSLRRPGNEKLFF
-	TRBV6-5	-	TRBJ2-3	TGTGCCAGCAAAGAAGGGGGATTGAGCACAGATACGCAGTATTTT	CASKEGGLSTDTQYF
once	TRBV10-2	TRBD2	TRBJ2-1	TGCGCCAGCAGTGAGTCTGGACTAGCGGGGGGTTATTCCTACAATGAGCAGTTCTTC	CASSESGLAGGYSYNEQFF
-	TRBV25-1	-	TRBJ2-1	TGTGCCAGCAGTGGGGACGGGAGATCCTACAATGAGCAGTTCTTC	CASSGDGRSYNEQFF
-	TRBV27	TRBD1	TRBJ1-2	TGTGCCAGCAGTTCACCCACGACAGGGACCACAGATGGCTACACCTTC	CASSSPTTGTTDGYTF
once	TRBV28	-	TRBJ2-5	TGTGCCAGCAGTTTTCAACCCGGGACACGAGAGACCCAGTACTTC	CASSFQPGTRETQYF
-	TRBV9	TRBD1	TRBJ2-2	TGTGCCAGCAGCCGGGACAGGGGGCGGGATACCGGGGAGCTGTTTTTT	CASSRDRGRDTGELFF
-	TRBV7-3	-	TRBJ1-1	TGTGCCAGCAGAAAACCAGGGGCCACTGAAGCTTTCTTT	CASRKPGATEAFF
-	TRBV6-5	TRBD1	TRBJ1-1	TGTGCCAGCATTCCCGACGGGGGACAGGCTGAAGCTTTCTTT	CASIPDGGQAEAFF
-	TRBV27	-	TRBJ1-1	TGTGCCAGCAGTTCCCCGGGAAGGTACACTGAAGCTTTCTTT	CASSSPGRYTEAFF
-	TRBV7-9	-	TRBJ1-5	TGTGCCAGCAGCCCGTACCCAGCGACAGTTTCCGATCAGCCCCAGCATTTT	CASSPYPATVSDQPQHF
-	TRBV5-1	TRBD2	TRBJ2-1	TGCGCCAGCAGCTTAGCCAGCGGGGGGGCCTATGAGCAGTTCTTC	CASSLASGGAYEQFF
once	TRBV7-6	-	TRBJ2-3	TGTGCCAGCAGCTCACTTACAGATACGCAGTATTTT	CASSSLTDTQYF
-	TRBV29-1	-	TRBJ2-7	TGCAGCGTTGAGTTCAATCAGGGTGGCGAGCAGTACTTC	CSVEFNQGGEQYF
-	TRBV6-5	-	TRBJ1-1	TGTGCCAGCAGAGTAGCGACAGGACCCAACACTGAAGCTTTCTTT	CASRVATGPNTEAFF
-	TRBV7-8	TRBD2	TRBJ2-2	TGTGCCAGCAGCTATCGGCTAGCGGGGGCCGTGAACACCGGGGAGCTGTTTTTT	CASSYRLAGAVNTGELFF